Below, 26 T cell receptor beta chains from the same sample are listed, as sequenced in a study of T cells in localized non-small cell lung cancer. Assay used: immunoSEQ multiplex PCR; TCRdb lists only in-frame clones, some missing. The sample holds about 33,000 clones; approximately 90% are singletons and the top ten take 4% to 5%. The specimen comprised peripheral blood, sampled before any cancer treatment. The receptors shown here come from a male donor at least 60 years old with stage III lung adenocarcinoma.

In DNA, the CDR3 is TGTGCCAGCACCTATATGGGCAGGACTCCCACTGAAGCTTTCTTT. Its protein product is CASTYMGRTPTEAFF. The chain combines TRBV7-8 with TRBJ1-1; no definite D call. Germline-derived CDR1 and CDR2 are SGHVS and FQNEAQ. V lost 7 bases and J 4 bases, leaving 19 bases between the germline ends. CDR3 length equals 15 residues.

This clone has just a few counts. This rearrangement joins TRBV19 to TRBJ2-5, with 8 bases identical to TRBD2. The V and J ends lost 6 bases and 5 bases, in that order; junction bases with no gene match: 5. Looked up from germline, CDR1 is LNHDA and CDR2 is SQIVND (reference sequence). CDR3 size: 13 residues. The CDR3 sequence is CASSPGGWETQYF. Written as DNA, the CDR3 is TGTGCCAGTAGCCCGGGGGGGTGGGAGACCCAGTACTTC.

The chain links TRBV6-1 to TRBJ2-7; 7 bases align to TRBD1. V lost 6 bases, J lost 3 bases, and 8 bases stayed unmatched. Germline V gene lookup returns CDR1 MNHNS and CDR2 SASEGT. The CDR3 consists of 14 residues. The CDR3: CASRHRGSIYEQYF. DNA for the CDR3: TGTGCCAGCAGACACAGGGGATCCATCTACGAGCAGTACTTC.

The J gene is TRBJ1-5, the V gene TRBV5-6; D uncertain. This CDR3 contains 13 residues. Germline CDR1 reads SGHDT; CDR2 reads YYEEEE. V gave up 4 bases and J gave up 7 bases, with 12 bases separating them. The CDR3 here is CASSIARGQPQHF. The DNA for the CDR3 is TGTGCCAGCAGCATCGCTCGTGGCCAGCCCCAGCATTTT.

This chain connects TRBV9 to TRBJ2-3, with a weak D call TRBD1 (6 bases). The CDR3 is made up of 17 amino acids. The germline CDR1 and CDR2 sequences are SGDLS and YYNGEE. Trimming stripped 1 base from V and 3 bases from J, with 18 bases between. DNA of the CDR3: TGTGCCAGCAGCGTAACAATAGGGACACCACCTACAGATACGCAGTATTTT. Residues: CASSVTIGTPPTDTQYF.

The chain combines TRBV5-1 with TRBJ2-1; 7 bases line up with TRBD1. CDR1 is SGHRS, CDR2 YFSETQ, per germline. The length of the CDR3 is 13 residues. The J segment lost 10 bases and the V segment lost 6 bases, leaving 10 bases of the junction unmatched. As DNA, the CDR3 is TGCGCCAGCACTCGACAGGGCGGGCGCGAGCAGTTCTTC. Protein product: CASTRQGGREQFF.

The CDR3 bases are TGTGCCAGCAGTGTCGGCTACATTGAAGCTTTCTTT. It codes for CASSVGYIEAFF. V gene TRBV6-1 combines with J gene TRBJ1-1, with D unclear. The CDR3 is made up of 12 amino acids. Germline V CDR1 and CDR2: MNHNS, SASEGT. The ends were cut back, 4 bases at V and 7 bases at J, with 10 bases in the middle.

The gene calls are TRBV11-3 and TRBJ2-1, with 8 bases aligning to TRBD1. Losses at the gene ends were 5 bases for V and 5 bases for J; bases not matched to a gene: 5. The germline V gene encodes CDR1 SGHNT and CDR2 YENEEA. CDR3 size: 14 residues. The CDR3 bases are TGTGCCAGCAGCCCCGGACAGGGACACAATGAGCAGTTCTTC. Translation: CASSPGQGHNEQFF.

The chain carries TRBV7-9 and TRBJ2-2; 8 bases line up with TRBD2. Per the germline V gene, CDR1 is SEHNR and CDR2 is FQNEAQ (reference sequence). V lost 5 bases, J lost 0 bases, and 8 bases stayed unmatched. The CDR3 length is 17 residues. The CDR3 DNA is TGTGCCAGCAGCCCCGGGGGACTAGTGGCGAACACCGGGGAGCTGTTTTTT. As protein: CASSPGGLVANTGELFF.

This chain joins TRBV6-5 and TRBJ2-3; no clear D. The V gene's germline CDR1 is MNHEY and CDR2 SVGAGI. There are 13 residues in the CDR3. V dropped 4 bases and J dropped 2 bases, with 7 bases sitting between them. CDR3 bases: TGTGCCAGCAGTTCCCAGACCACAGATACGCAGTATTTT. This gives the protein CASSSQTTDTQYF.

The J gene is TRBJ2-1, the V gene TRBV9; 10 bases fit TRBD2. CDR3 length: 15 residues. J lost 9 bases, V lost 0 bases, and 6 bases had no gene match. The V gene's germline CDR1 is SGDLS and CDR2 YYNGEE. The CDR3 DNA follows: TGTGCCAGCAGCGTAGTAGCGGGGGGCTGGGGTGAGCAGTTCTTC. It specifies CASSVVAGGWGEQFF. Combining the CDR3 with reference TRBV9 and TRBJ2-1 gives the whole variable domain DSGVTQTPKHLITATGQRVTLRCSPRSGDLSVYWYQQSLDQGLQFLIQYYNGEERAKGNILERFSAQQFPDLHSELNLSSLELGDSALYFCASSVVAGGWGEQFFGPGTRLTVL.

V gene TRBV11-3 combines with J gene TRBJ1-3, with D unresolved. The CDR3 has 13 amino acids. V was shortened by 5 bases and J by 4 bases, with 9 bases between the two germline ends. Per germline, CDR1 SGHNT and CDR2 YENEEA. CDR3 DNA sequence: TGTGCCAGCAGCGCCGAACGAGGAAACACCATATATTTT. Its protein product is CASSAERGNTIYF.

This clone was recorded only once. This chain connects TRBV5-1 to TRBJ2-1; 9 nucleotides align to TRBD1. The CDR3 has 15 residues. Germline assignment: CDR1 SGHRS and CDR2 YFSETQ. V shed 2 bases and J 7 bases; nucleotides not matched to a gene: 7. The CDR3 DNA sequence: TGCGCCAGCAGCTTACAACAGGGGGCCCGGAATGAGCAGTTCTTC. Its protein product is CASSLQQGARNEQFF.

This clone was seen a single time. V usage is TRBV7-9 and J usage is TRBJ2-5; D gene unclear. Trimming pared 5 bases from V and 5 bases from J, leaving 9 bases between. The CDR3 runs 12 residues. Germline assignment: CDR1 SEHNR and CDR2 FQNEAQ (reference sequence). The CDR3 loop reads CASSRSSETQYF. CDR3 in DNA: TGTGCCAGCAGCCGAAGCTCCGAGACCCAGTACTTC.

The J gene is TRBJ1-3, the V gene TRBV2; D not resolved. Germline assignment: CDR1 SNHLY and CDR2 FYNNEI. The V end lost 4 bases, the J end lost 4 bases, and 11 bases lay between the germline ends. CDR3 length: 14 residues. The CDR3, as DNA: TGTGCCAGCAGTGGAACCGGCATAGGAAACACCATATATTTT. Encoded protein: CASSGTGIGNTIYF.

This clone was counted a single time. V gene TRBV10-3 combines with J gene TRBJ2-5; D gene uncertain. The V end lost 3 bases, the J end lost 5 bases, and 7 bases lay between the germline ends. CDR1 is ENHRY and CDR2 is SYGVKD in the germline V gene. The CDR3 contains 12 residues. The CDR3, as DNA: TGTGCCATCAGTGAACGGATGGAGACCCAGTACTTC. Translation gives CAISERMETQYF.

The chain combines TRBV4-2 with TRBJ2-1; 9 positions match TRBD1. This CDR3 has 14 amino acids. V lost 5 bases and J lost 9; bases outside the gene matches: 8. Germline CDR1 is LGHNA and CDR2 is YNFKEQ. CDR3 residues: CASSGDRAKGEQFF. Here the CDR3 DNA reads TGTGCCAGCAGCGGGGACAGGGCAAAGGGTGAGCAGTTCTTC.

This clone was detected only once. The chain couples TRBV6-5 to TRBJ1-4, with D possibly being TRBD1 (6 bases). Trimming took off 6 bases at V and 4 bases at J, with 15 bases between the two ends. CDR1 is MNHEY and CDR2 is SVGAGI in the germline V gene. The CDR3 has 15 residues. CDR3 residues: CASSPRTEHNEKLFF. For the CDR3, the DNA is TGTGCCAGCAGCCCACGGACAGAACATAATGAAAAACTGTTTTTT.

CDR3 in amino acids: CASSPVQVDYEQYF. The CDR3 region has the DNA TGTGCCAGCTCACCAGTTCAGGTGGACTACGAGCAGTACTTC. The chain has TRBV18 and TRBJ2-7, with D unclear. The V gene's germline CDR1 is KGHSH and CDR2 LQKENI. The CDR3 runs 14 residues. The V end lost 2 bases, the J end lost 3 bases, and 11 bases lay between the germline ends.

V usage is TRBV5-1 and J usage is TRBJ2-3, with D possibly being TRBD2 (5 bases). The CDR3 totals 15 residues. Germline values: CDR1 SGHRS, CDR2 YFSETQ. V was clipped by 1 base and J by 4 bases, with 13 bases between them. CDR3 in amino acids: CASSLSAPGADTQYF. The CDR3 bases are TGCGCCAGCAGCTTGTCGGCCCCCGGGGCAGATACGCAGTATTTT.

The count of this clone is one. The rearrangement uses TRBV11-3 and TRBJ2-2; D remains ambiguous. The length of the CDR3 is 16 residues. V dropped 3 bases and J dropped 4 bases, with 15 bases sitting between them. From germline, CDR1 is SGHNT and CDR2 YENEEA. CDR3 nucleotides: TGTGCCAGCAGCTTTTCTGGCCGGCCCGCCACCGGGGAGCTGTTTTTT. Translated: CASSFSGRPATGELFF.

This clone was seen just once. V gene TRBV25-1 combines with J gene TRBJ1-4; 9 nucleotides match TRBD1. The length of the CDR3 is 14 residues. Germline V gives CDR1 MGHDK, CDR2 SYGVNS. Unmatched junction bases numbered 6, after V lost 8 bases and J lost 5 bases. CDR3 nucleotides: TGTGCCAGCTCCTCTGGGACAGGGAATGAAAAACTGTTTTTT. Encoded protein: CASSSGTGNEKLFF.

This chain links TRBV18 with TRBJ1-2; 8 nucleotides agree with TRBD1. The CDR3 has 14 amino acids. Trimming removed 2 bases from V and 4 bases from J; junction bases left unmatched: 3. Germline V gene lookup returns CDR1 KGHSH and CDR2 LQKENI. CDR3 in amino acids: CASSPGTGTYGYTF. DNA for the CDR3: TGTGCCAGCTCACCAGGGACAGGCACCTATGGCTACACCTTC.

The J gene is TRBJ1-3, the V gene TRBV19, with D perhaps matching TRBD1 (6 bases). CDR1 is LNHDA, CDR2 SQIVND, per germline (reference sequence). V gave up 4 bases and J gave up 3 bases, with 16 bases separating them. The CDR3 has 16 residues. CDR3: CASSTVHGTSGNTIYF. As DNA, the CDR3 is TGTGCCAGTAGTACAGTCCACGGGACAAGTGGAAACACCATATATTTT.

The chain uses TRBV10-3 and TRBJ1-2; no clear D. V was pared by 0 bases and J by 7 bases, with 15 bases between. This CDR3 contains 15 residues. The germline V gene encodes CDR1 ENHRY and CDR2 SYGVKD. The CDR3 reads CAISESSAGSSGYTF. The CDR3 DNA follows: TGTGCCATCAGTGAGTCGTCGGCGGGGTCGAGTGGCTACACCTTC.

The chain recombines TRBV29-1 with TRBJ1-3, with D perhaps matching TRBD1 (6 bases). Germline loops: CDR1 SQVTM, CDR2 ANQGSEA. Trimming cost V 7 bases and J 0 bases, with 7 bases left between them. This CDR3 region has 12 residues. In nucleotides, the CDR3 is TGCAGCGGGACAGACTCTGGAAACACCATATATTTT. Protein product: CSGTDSGNTIYF.